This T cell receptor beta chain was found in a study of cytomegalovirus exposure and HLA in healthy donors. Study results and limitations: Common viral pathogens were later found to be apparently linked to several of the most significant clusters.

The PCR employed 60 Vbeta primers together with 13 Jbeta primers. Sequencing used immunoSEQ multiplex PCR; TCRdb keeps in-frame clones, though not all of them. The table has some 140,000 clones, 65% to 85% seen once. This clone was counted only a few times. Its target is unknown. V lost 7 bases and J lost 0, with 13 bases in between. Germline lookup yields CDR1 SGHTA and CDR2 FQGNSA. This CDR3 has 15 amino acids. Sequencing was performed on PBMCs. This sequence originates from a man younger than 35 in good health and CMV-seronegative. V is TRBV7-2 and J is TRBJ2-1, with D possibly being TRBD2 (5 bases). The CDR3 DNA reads TGTGCCAGCACCCCAGCGGTGAGCTCCTACAATGAGCAGTTCTTC. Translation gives CASTPAVSSYNEQFF.